The source of this TCR beta chain is a study of OX40 agonist ivuxolimab in advanced cancers. With autoimmune disease history or systemic immunosuppression, patients were excluded. TCRdb's table, derived via immunoSEQ multiplex PCR, lists solely in-frame clones and lacks some. In the table there are about 28,000 clones, less than 95% of which are singletons. Germline CDR1 is MNHNY and CDR2 is SVGAGI (reference sequence). Trimming took 4 bases from V and 5 from J; bases not matched to a gene: 4. This CDR3 contains 13 residues. The origin of this receptor is an adult with an advanced solid tumor such as melanoma, head and neck, liver or kidney cancer. This sequence joins TRBV6-6 and TRBJ2-7, with 8 nucleotides matching TRBD1. The sequencing used CD4+ or CD8+ T cells sorted from blood, collected in a trial of the OX40 agonist ivuxolimab. CDR3 DNA: TGTGCCAGCAGTTCGACAGGGGTCCACGAGCAGTACTTC. The encoded protein is CASSSTGVHEQYF.